The 22 T cell receptor beta chains below were found in one sample sequenced in a study of cytomegalovirus exposure and HLA in healthy donors. In the PCR, 60 Vbeta and 13 Jbeta primers were used. Profiling relied on immunoSEQ multiplex PCR, and the TCRdb table lists in-frame clones only, not all of them. The table shows some 130,000 clones, with over 60% occurring only once. The sample consisted of PBMCs. The receptor source for this set is a male donor in good health and CMV-seropositive.

This clone is a singleton in its sample. The chain employs TRBV5-5 and TRBJ1-2, with 10 bases that match TRBD1. The ends lost 4 bases at V and 7 bases at J; junction bases unmatched: 10. This CDR3 is 15 amino acids long. Germline V gene sequence: CDR1 SGHKS, CDR2 YYEKEE (reference sequence). Here the CDR3 reads CASSKTGTGDFGYTF. CDR3 bases: TGTGCCAGCAGCAAAACCGGGACAGGGGATTTTGGCTACACCTTC.

The V call is TRBV6-5, the J call TRBJ1-2, with a possible D match to TRBD1 (6 bases). CDR1 is MNHEY, CDR2 SVGAGI, per germline. This CDR3 is 14 amino acids long. V was cut by 0 bases and J by 6 bases, with 11 bases left in between. The CDR3 DNA reads TGTGCCAGCAGTTACTCGAGCGGGGGGCATGGCTACACCTTC. Translating gives CASSYSSGGHGYTF.

This chain connects TRBV10-3 to TRBJ2-3, with TRBD1 matching 8 bases. Unmatched junction bases numbered 8, after V lost 6 bases and J lost 3 bases. Looked up from germline, CDR1 is ENHRY and CDR2 is SYGVKD. The length of the CDR3 is 15 residues. CDR3: CAIRQGQGPTDTQYF. Here the CDR3 DNA reads TGTGCCATCAGACAAGGACAGGGCCCAACAGATACGCAGTATTTT.

The chain recombines TRBV7-2 with TRBJ2-5; D perhaps matches TRBD2 (6 bases). The V gene lost 1 base and the J gene lost 5 bases, with 14 bases spanning the gap. This CDR3 is built from 15 residues. In germline, CDR1 is SGHTA, CDR2 FQGNSA. CDR3 nucleotide sequence: TGTGCCAGCAGCTTAGGGGCGCGGGACTGGGAGACCCAGTACTTC. This translates into CASSLGARDWETQYF. The full variable domain, with the rest looked up from reference TRBV7-2 and TRBJ2-5, is GAGVSQSPSNKVTEKGKDVELRCDPISGHTALYWYRQSLGQGLEFLIYFQGNSAPDKSGLPSDRFSAERTGGSVSTLTIQRTQQEDSAVYLCASSLGARDWETQYFGPGTRLLVL.

The chain carries TRBV5-1 and TRBJ1-6, with D maybe TRBD1 (6 bases). Germline CDR1 is SGHRS and CDR2 is YFSETQ. The length of the CDR3 is 15 residues. Trimming removed 0 bases at V and 5 bases at J, with 9 bases between. CDR3 coding DNA: TGCGCCAGCAGCTTGGAGGCAGGGGATAATTCACCCCTCCACTTT. Protein product: CASSLEAGDNSPLHF.

The rearrangement uses TRBV5-1 and TRBJ1-6; tentative D call: TRBD1 (5 bases). CDR3 length: 15 amino acids. Germline lookup yields CDR1 SGHRS and CDR2 YFSETQ. V shed 0 bases and J shed 15 bases, with 19 bases lying between them. CDR3 DNA sequence: TGCGCCAGCAGCTTGGGACAGCCTCTAATTTTTTTCCTCCACTTT. This gives the protein CASSLGQPLIFFLHF.

This chain uses TRBV6-6 with TRBJ1-1; 7 bases are shared with TRBD1. Germline CDR1 MNHNY, CDR2 SVGAGI (reference sequence). This CDR3 is built from 14 residues. The ends lost 8 bases at V and 4 bases at J; junction bases unmatched: 10. As DNA, the CDR3 is TGTGCCAGCGGATTAGGGGGCTTTATCACTGAAGCTTTCTTT. As protein: CASGLGGFITEAFF.

The chain links TRBV15 to TRBJ2-1; maybe TRBD2 (5 bases). Per germline, CDR1 LNHNV and CDR2 YYDKDF (reference sequence). The CDR3 length is 12 residues. V lost 3 bases to trimming and J lost 13 bases, with 13 bases between them. CDR3 in DNA: TGTGCCACCAGCAGTCGTAGCGAAAGTCAGTTCTTC. Translated, it gives CATSSRSESQFF.

This chain joins TRBV4-1 and TRBJ2-5; D may be TRBD2 (5 bases). Trimming removed 0 bases from V and 7 bases from J, with 12 bases in between. The germline CDR1 and CDR2 sequences are MGHRA and YSYEKL. The CDR3 is made up of 14 amino acids. The chain's CDR3 is CASSQEGGRGTQYF. The DNA for the CDR3 is TGCGCCAGCAGCCAAGAAGGAGGTCGAGGGACCCAGTACTTC.

With regard to this clone: Germline is not matched at one junction end, which may reflect a read error. This rearrangement joins TRBV29-1 to TRBJ1-2; 7 bases agree with TRBD1. Germline CDR1 reads SQVTM; CDR2 reads ANQGSEA. This CDR3 comprises 13 residues. Written as DNA, the CDR3 is TGCAGCGTTGAAGATAAGGGACAGTATGGCGACACCTTC. Its protein product is CSVEDKGQYGDTF.

The V and J genes are TRBV5-1 and TRBJ1-1; D possibly corresponds to TRBD1 (5 bases). Trimming cost V 1 base and J 5 bases, with 9 bases left between them. The CDR3 length is 13 residues. CDR1 and CDR2 (germline): SGHRS, YFSETQ. CDR3 protein: CASSLFGGTEAFF. CDR3 coding DNA: TGCGCCAGCAGCTTGTTTGGGGGGACTGAAGCTTTCTTT.

This clone was counted only a few times. This chain uses TRBV2 with TRBJ1-6; a possible D gene is TRBD1 (5 bases). This CDR3 is 17 amino acids long. Germline loops: CDR1 SNHLY, CDR2 FYNNEI. V was trimmed by 6 bases and J by 0 bases, leaving 15 bases between them. This CDR3 reads CASSSLRQSSYNSPLHF. CDR3 nucleotide sequence: TGTGCCAGCAGCTCCCTAAGACAGAGCTCCTATAATTCACCCCTCCACTTT.

The chain employs TRBV4-1 and TRBJ2-7; no clear D gene. CDR1 is MGHRA and CDR2 is YSYEKL in the germline V gene. Deletions cut 1 base from V and 0 bases from J, with 7 bases between. CDR3 length: 14 amino acids. The CDR3 DNA reads TGCGCCAGCAGCCAAGTGGCAGGCTCCTACGAGCAGTACTTC. Its translation: CASSQVAGSYEQYF.

The chain has TRBV18 and TRBJ2-1; 14 positions agree with TRBD2. The CDR3 extends over 15 amino acids. The germline gives CDR1 KGHSH, CDR2 LQKENI. J was trimmed by 8 bases and V by 3 bases; bases with no gene match: 3. CDR3 in amino acids: CASSPGLAGEHEQFF. Written as DNA, the CDR3 is TGTGCCAGCTCACCGGGACTAGCGGGAGAGCATGAGCAGTTCTTC.

The V gene is TRBV2, the J gene TRBJ1-5; a weak D match, TRBD1 (6 bases). Germline V gene data show CDR1 as SNHLY and CDR2 as FYNNEI. The CDR3 consists of 14 residues. Deletions cut 6 bases from V and 2 bases from J, with 11 bases between. The CDR3 is CASSRQDRNQPQHF. For the CDR3, the DNA is TGTGCCAGCAGCCGACAGGACCGCAATCAGCCCCAGCATTTT.

With regard to this clone: It is likely a read error, because the conserved phenylalanine at the end of the CDR3 is missing. The chain combines TRBV28 with TRBJ2-7; perhaps TRBD2 as D (5 bases). The CDR3 length is 14 residues. From germline, CDR1 is MDHEN and CDR2 SYDVKM. Trimming took off 5 bases at V and 5 bases at J, with 16 bases between the two ends. In DNA form, the CDR3 reads TGTGCCAGCAGTCCGCCCGGGGAGTTCAACGAGCAGTACCTC. Translated: CASSPPGEFNEQYL.

The chain recombines TRBV28 with TRBJ1-3; 10 nucleotides match TRBD1. Germline V gene lookup returns CDR1 MDHEN and CDR2 SYDVKM. There are 14 residues in the CDR3. The V and J ends lost 5 bases and 8 bases, in that order; junction bases with no gene match: 6. The CDR3 here is CASSPDRGLHTIYF. DNA for the CDR3: TGTGCCAGCAGTCCTGACAGGGGGCTGCACACCATATATTTT.

This clone appeared a few times. The gene calls are TRBV27 and TRBJ2-3, with 7 bases lining up with TRBD1. Germline CDR1 MNHEY, CDR2 SMNVEV (reference sequence). CDR3 length equals 15 residues. V lost 5 bases to trimming and J lost 6 bases; unmatched junction nucleotides: 11. The CDR3 region is CASSQGTGVQDTQYF. CDR3 DNA: TGTGCCAGCAGTCAAGGCACAGGGGTCCAGGATACGCAGTATTTT.

This sequence joins TRBV6-6 and TRBJ1-1; no reliable D call. Germline lookup yields CDR1 MNHNY and CDR2 SVGAGI (reference sequence). V lost 8 bases and J 0 bases, leaving 10 bases between the germline ends. The CDR3 extends over 13 amino acids. The DNA of the CDR3 is TGTGCCAGCGTTACAGCAGTGAACACTGAAGCTTTCTTT. It yields the protein CASVTAVNTEAFF.

This clone was recorded only once. The chain recombines TRBV9 with TRBJ2-3; D is perhaps TRBD2 (5 bases). Germline V lookup: CDR1 SGDLS, CDR2 YYNGEE. CDR3 length: 15 residues. Trimming took off 0 bases at V and 5 bases at J, with 13 bases between the two ends. CDR3 sequence: CASSVVGSSGDTQYF. The CDR3 DNA is TGTGCCAGCAGCGTAGTAGGGAGCTCGGGAGATACGCAGTATTTT.

The chain recombines TRBV7-6 with TRBJ2-2, with TRBD2 matching over 8 bases. Germline trimming cut 3 bases from V and 2 bases from J; bases unmatched to any gene: 8. The CDR3 has 17 residues. Per germline, CDR1 SGHVS and CDR2 FNYEAQ. The DNA of the CDR3 is TGTGCCAGCAGCTTTGGCGCCGGGGGGGTTAACACCGGGGAGCTGTTTTTT. Its protein product is CASSFGAGGVNTGELFF.

This clone has more than one count but fewer than ten. V gene TRBV5-5 combines with J gene TRBJ1-1, with 9 bases identical to TRBD1. The CDR3 sequence is 14 residues long. V lost 0 bases, J lost 11 bases, and 8 bases stayed unmatched. Per germline, CDR1 SGHKS and CDR2 YYEKEE (reference sequence). CDR3: CASSLDGQGPRAFF. CDR3 in DNA: TGTGCCAGCAGCTTGGATGGACAGGGGCCGCGGGCTTTCTTT.